This TCR beta chain is drawn from a study of T cells after yellow fever vaccination. The V gene's germline CDR1 is SGHRS and CDR2 YFSETQ. V shed 3 bases and J 5 bases; nucleotides not matched to a gene: 0. The CDR3 loop spans 12 amino acids. TCRdb re-derived calls from the 5' RACE reads in MiXCR, one entry per CDR3 protein. The sample shows around 340,000 distinct CDR3 sequences, under 15% of them seen only once. Study-wide findings and caveats: The study found a weaker secondary response that peaked faster, day 5 versus 15.

There are many counts of this clonotype. Its antigen is still unknown. The specimen comprised CD4+ T cells sorted from PBMCs, sampled 15 days after the yellow fever booster vaccination. The clonotype was recovered from a man younger than 30 who received the YFV17D yellow fever vaccine. This chain joins TRBV5-1 and TRBJ2-5; 8 nucleotides line up with TRBD1. The DNA of the CDR3 is TGCGCCAGCAGCTGGACAGGGGAGACCCAGTACTTC. It yields the protein CASSWTGETQYF. The variable domain in full, completed from reference TRBV5-1 and TRBJ2-5, reads KAGVTQTPRYLIKTRGQQVTLSCSPISGHRSVSWYQQTPGQGLQFLFEYFSETQRNKGNFPGRFSGRQFSNSRSEMNVSTLELGDSALYLCASSWTGETQYFGPGTRLLVL.